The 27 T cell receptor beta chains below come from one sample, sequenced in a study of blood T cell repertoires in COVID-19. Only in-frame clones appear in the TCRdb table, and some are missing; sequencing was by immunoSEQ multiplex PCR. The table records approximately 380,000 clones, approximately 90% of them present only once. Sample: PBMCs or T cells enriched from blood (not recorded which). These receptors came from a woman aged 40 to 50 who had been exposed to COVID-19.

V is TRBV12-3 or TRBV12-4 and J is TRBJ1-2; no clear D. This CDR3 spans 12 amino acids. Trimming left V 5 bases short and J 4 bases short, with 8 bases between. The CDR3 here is CASSLRSYGYTF. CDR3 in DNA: TGTGCCAGCAGTCTACGATCCTATGGCTACACCTTC.

CDR3 nucleotides: TGTGCCAGCAGCTTAGATATGCGGGCCCAAGAGACCCAGTACTTC. Its translation is CASSLDMRAQETQYF. This rearrangement joins TRBV7-6 to TRBJ2-5; D may be TRBD2 (5 bases). Trimming shortened V by 1 base and J by 1 base, and 10 bases separated the two germline ends. Germline CDR1 reads SGHVS; CDR2 reads FNYEAQ. This CDR3 has 15 residues. Based on the CDR3 plus reference TRBV7-6 and TRBJ2-5, the full variable domain is GAGVSQSPRYKVTKRGQDVALRCDPISGHVSLYWYRQALGQGPEFLTYFNYEAQQDKSGLPNDRFSAERPEGSISTLTIQRTEQRDSAMYRCASSLDMRAQETQYFGPGTRLLVL.

CDR3: CASSIWDRENQPQHF. The DNA of the CDR3 is TGTGCCAGTAGTATTTGGGACAGGGAGAATCAGCCCCAGCATTTT. This chain joins TRBV19 and TRBJ1-5; 9 nucleotides agree with TRBD1. The CDR3 length is 15 residues. V shed 3 bases and J 4 bases; nucleotides not matched to a gene: 4. Germline V gives CDR1 LNHDA, CDR2 SQIVND (reference sequence).

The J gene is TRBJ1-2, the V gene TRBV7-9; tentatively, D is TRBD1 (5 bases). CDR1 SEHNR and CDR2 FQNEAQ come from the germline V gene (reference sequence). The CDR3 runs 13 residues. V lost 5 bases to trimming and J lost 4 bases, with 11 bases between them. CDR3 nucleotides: TGTGCCAGCAGCGAAGGGGCGGTCTATGGCTACACCTTC. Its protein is CASSEGAVYGYTF.

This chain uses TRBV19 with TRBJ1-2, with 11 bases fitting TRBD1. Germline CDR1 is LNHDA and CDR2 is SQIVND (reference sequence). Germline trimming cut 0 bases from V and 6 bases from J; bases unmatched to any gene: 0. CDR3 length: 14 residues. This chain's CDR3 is CASSIEDRGHGYTF. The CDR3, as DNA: TGTGCCAGTAGTATAGAGGACAGGGGGCATGGCTACACCTTC. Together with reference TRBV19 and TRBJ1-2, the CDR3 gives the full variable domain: DGGITQSPKYLFRKEGQNVTLSCEQNLNHDAMYWYRQDPGQGLRLIYYSQIVNDFQKGDIAEGYSVSREKKESFPLTVTSAQKNPTAFYLCASSIEDRGHGYTFGSGTRLTVV.

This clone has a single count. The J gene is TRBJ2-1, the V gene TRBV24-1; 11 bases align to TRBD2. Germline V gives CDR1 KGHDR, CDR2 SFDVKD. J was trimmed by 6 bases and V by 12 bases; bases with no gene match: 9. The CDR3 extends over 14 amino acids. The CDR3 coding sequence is TGTGCCCCCCAACTAGCGGGAGACTCCAATGAGCAGTTCTTC. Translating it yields CAPQLAGDSNEQFF.

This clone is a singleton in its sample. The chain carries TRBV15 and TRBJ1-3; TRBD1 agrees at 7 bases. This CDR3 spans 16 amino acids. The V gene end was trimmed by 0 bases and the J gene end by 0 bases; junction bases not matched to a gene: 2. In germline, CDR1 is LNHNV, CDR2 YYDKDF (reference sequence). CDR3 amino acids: CATSRDQGDSGNTIYF. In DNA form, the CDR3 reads TGTGCCACCAGCAGAGACCAGGGGGACTCTGGAAACACCATATATTTT.

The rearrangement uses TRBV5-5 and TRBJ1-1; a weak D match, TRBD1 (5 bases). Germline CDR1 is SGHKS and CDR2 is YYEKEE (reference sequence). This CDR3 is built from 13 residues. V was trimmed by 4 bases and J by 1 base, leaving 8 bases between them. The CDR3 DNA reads TGTGCCAGCAGCAGAGGACAGAACACTGAAGCTTTCTTT. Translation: CASSRGQNTEAFF.

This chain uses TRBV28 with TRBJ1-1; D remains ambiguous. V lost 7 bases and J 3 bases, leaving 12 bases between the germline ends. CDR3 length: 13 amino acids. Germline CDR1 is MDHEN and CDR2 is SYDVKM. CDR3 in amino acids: CASIQGRYTEAFF. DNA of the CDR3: TGTGCCAGCATTCAAGGCAGGTACACTGAAGCTTTCTTT.

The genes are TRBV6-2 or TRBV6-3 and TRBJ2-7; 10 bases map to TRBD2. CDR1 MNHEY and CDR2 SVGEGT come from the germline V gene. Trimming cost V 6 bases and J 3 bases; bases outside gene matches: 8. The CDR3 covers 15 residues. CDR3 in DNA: TGTGCCAGCAGCCCTTCAGCGGGAGGGGTCTACGAGCAGTACTTC. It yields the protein CASSPSAGGVYEQYF.

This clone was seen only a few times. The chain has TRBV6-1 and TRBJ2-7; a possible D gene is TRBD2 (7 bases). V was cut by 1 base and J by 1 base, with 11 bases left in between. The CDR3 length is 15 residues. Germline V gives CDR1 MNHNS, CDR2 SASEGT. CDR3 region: CASSEEGGASYEQYF. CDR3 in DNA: TGTGCCAGCAGTGAAGAAGGGGGGGCATCCTACGAGCAGTACTTC.

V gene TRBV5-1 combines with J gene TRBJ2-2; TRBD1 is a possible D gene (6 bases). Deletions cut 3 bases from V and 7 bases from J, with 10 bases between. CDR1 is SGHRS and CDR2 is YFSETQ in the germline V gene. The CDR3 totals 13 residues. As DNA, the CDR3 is TGCGCCAGCAGCTACCAGGGGAGCGGGGAGCTGTTTTTT. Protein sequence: CASSYQGSGELFF.

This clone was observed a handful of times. The DNA for the CDR3 is TGTGCCTGGGACTCCACGGGAGGGAACATTCAGTACTTC. Protein: CAWDSTGGNIQYF. This chain connects TRBV30 to TRBJ2-4; 8 nucleotides line up with TRBD2. CDR1 and CDR2 from the germline V gene are GTSNPN and SVGIG (reference sequence). V lost 5 bases, J lost 7 bases, and 7 bases stayed unmatched. This CDR3 is built from 13 residues.

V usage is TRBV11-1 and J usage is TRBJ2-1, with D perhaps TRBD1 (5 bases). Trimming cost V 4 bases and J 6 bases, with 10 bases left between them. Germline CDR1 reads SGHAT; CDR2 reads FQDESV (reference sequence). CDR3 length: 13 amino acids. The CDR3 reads CASSSQGRNEQFF. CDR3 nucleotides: TGTGCCAGCAGCTCTCAGGGTCGCAATGAGCAGTTCTTC.

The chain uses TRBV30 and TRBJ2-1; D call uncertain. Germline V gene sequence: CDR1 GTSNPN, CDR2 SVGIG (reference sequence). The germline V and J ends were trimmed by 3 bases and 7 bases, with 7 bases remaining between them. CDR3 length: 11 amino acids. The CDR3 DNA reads TGTGCCTGGAGCCCGCTAAATGAGCAGTTCTTC. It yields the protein CAWSPLNEQFF.

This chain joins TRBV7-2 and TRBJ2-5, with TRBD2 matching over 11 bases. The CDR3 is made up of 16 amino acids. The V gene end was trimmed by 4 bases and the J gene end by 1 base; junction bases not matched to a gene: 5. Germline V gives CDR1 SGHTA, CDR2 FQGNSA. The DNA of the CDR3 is TGTGCCAGCAGCTCGTCCGGGACTAGCGGCCAAGAGACCCAGTACTTC. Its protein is CASSSSGTSGQETQYF.

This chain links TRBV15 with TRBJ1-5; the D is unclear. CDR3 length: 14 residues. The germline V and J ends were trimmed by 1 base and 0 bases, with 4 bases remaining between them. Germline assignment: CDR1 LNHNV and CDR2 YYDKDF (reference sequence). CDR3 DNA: TGTGCCACCAGCAGAGGCGATAGCAATCAGCCCCAGCATTTT. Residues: CATSRGDSNQPQHF.

CDR3 DNA: TGTGCCAGCAGCGCGGGACAGGGCAACCCGGGAGACTATGGCTACACCTTC. It is translated as CASSAGQGNPGDYGYTF. V usage is TRBV27 and J usage is TRBJ1-2; 9 bases fit TRBD1. The CDR3 totals 17 residues. J lost 3 bases, V lost 6 bases, and 14 bases had no gene match. From germline, CDR1 is MNHEY and CDR2 SMNVEV (reference sequence).

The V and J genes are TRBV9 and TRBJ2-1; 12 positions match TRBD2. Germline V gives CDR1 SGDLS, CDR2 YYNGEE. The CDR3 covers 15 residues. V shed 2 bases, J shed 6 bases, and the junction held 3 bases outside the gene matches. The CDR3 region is CASSVTSGRSNEQFF. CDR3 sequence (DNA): TGTGCCAGCAGCGTCACTAGCGGGAGGAGCAATGAGCAGTTCTTC.

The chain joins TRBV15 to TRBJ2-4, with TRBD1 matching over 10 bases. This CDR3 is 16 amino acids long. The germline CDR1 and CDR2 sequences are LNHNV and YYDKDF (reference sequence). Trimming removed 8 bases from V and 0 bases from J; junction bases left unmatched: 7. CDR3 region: CATSQGQGLAKNIQYF. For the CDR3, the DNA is TGTGCCACCTCCCAGGGACAGGGGTTAGCCAAAAACATTCAGTACTTC.

The CDR3 region is CASSPTLSSYEQYF. CDR3 bases: TGTGCCAGCTCACCGACTCTGTCCTCCTACGAGCAGTACTTC. V is TRBV18 and J is TRBJ2-7; the D is unclear. V was shortened by 3 bases and J by 0 bases, with 9 bases between the two germline ends. CDR1 is KGHSH, CDR2 LQKENI, per germline. The CDR3 covers 14 residues.

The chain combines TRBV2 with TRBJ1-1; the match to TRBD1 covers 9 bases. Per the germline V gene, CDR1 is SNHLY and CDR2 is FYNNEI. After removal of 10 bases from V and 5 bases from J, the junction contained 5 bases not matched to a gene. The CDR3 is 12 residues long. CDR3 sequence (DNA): TGTGCCAAAGGACAGGGGAGGACTGAAGCTTTCTTT. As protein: CAKGQGRTEAFF.

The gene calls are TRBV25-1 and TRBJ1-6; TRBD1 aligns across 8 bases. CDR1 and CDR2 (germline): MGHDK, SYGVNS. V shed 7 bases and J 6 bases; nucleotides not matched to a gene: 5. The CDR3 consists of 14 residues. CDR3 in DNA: TGTGCCAGCACTGGCACAGGGGGTAATTCACCCCTCCACTTT. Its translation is CASTGTGGNSPLHF.

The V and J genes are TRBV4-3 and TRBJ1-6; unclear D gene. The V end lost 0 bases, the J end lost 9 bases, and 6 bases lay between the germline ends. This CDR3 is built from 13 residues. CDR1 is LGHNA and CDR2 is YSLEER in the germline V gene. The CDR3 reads CASSQDRGSPLHF. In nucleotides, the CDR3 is TGCGCCAGCAGCCAAGATCGGGGTTCACCCCTCCACTTT.

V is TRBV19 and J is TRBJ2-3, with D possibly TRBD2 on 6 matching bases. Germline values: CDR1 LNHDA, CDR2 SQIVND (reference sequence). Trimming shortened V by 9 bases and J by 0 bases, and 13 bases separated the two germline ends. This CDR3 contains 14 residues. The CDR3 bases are TGTGCCAGCCGAGTTGGAGGGAGCACAGATACGCAGTATTTT. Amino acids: CASRVGGSTDTQYF.

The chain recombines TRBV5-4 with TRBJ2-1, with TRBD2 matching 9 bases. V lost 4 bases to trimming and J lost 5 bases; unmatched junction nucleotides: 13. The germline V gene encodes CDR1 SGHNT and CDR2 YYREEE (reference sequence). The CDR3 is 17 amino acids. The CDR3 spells CASSPVIDERGDNEQFF. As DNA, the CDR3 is TGTGCCAGCAGCCCCGTGATCGATGAGCGGGGGGACAATGAGCAGTTCTTC.

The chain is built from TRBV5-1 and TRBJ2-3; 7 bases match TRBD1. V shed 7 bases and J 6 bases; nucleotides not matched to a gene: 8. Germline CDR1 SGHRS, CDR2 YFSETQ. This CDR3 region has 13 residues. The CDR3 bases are TGCGCCAGCGGGTTTACAGGGGCGGATACGCAGTATTTT. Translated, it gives CASGFTGADTQYF.